The present T cell receptor (beta chain) was sequenced within a study of T-cell memory formation after mild COVID-19. The germline gives CDR1 SQVTM, CDR2 ANQGSEA. V lost 7 bases, J lost 0 bases, and 4 bases lay in between. The CDR3 loop spans 11 amino acids. Turning to this clonotype: Its target is not known.

From the 5' RACE reads, TCRdb called clonotypes with MiXCR, one entry per CDR3 protein. The table has about 290,000 distinct CDR3 sequences, more than 15% seen once; the top ten hold 20% to 25%. Overall study results and limits: Day 37-peaking second-wave clones had unconfirmed SARS-CoV-2 specificity. The pre-infection memory compartment contained some responding clones, suggesting cross-reactive memory joined. Clones that contracted from day 15 to 85 were balanced CD4/CD8, while later expanders leaned CD4+. Clones which contracted sat mainly in CM and EM if CD4+, and in EMRA if CD8+.

The origin of this receptor is a man between 18 and 35 years old who had mild COVID-19 (a few samples of this study predate the infection). Cell type and time point are not known. The V and J genes are TRBV29-1 and TRBJ2-4; D is unclear. Sequenced: PBMCs or a T cell subset sorted from them (not recorded which). CDR3 protein: CSGTAKNIQYF. The CDR3 DNA follows: TGCAGCGGGACAGCCAAAAACATTCAGTACTTC.